Detailed here is one T cell receptor beta chain. Sequencing used immunoSEQ multiplex PCR; TCRdb keeps in-frame clones, though not all of them. The data show some 980,000 clones, 60% to 85% seen once. Germline V gives CDR1 GTSNPN, CDR2 SVGIG (reference sequence). There are 14 residues in the CDR3. V lost 3 bases and J lost 6; bases outside the gene matches: 11. This sample stems from a study of shared clonotypes between healthy human individuals. The receptor was isolated from a young man in good health. The sequenced sample consisted of memory CD4+ T cells sorted from blood. Subset here: CD45RA-negative fraction. The chain is built from TRBV30 and TRBJ2-7; TRBD1 aligns across 7 bases. The CDR3 nucleotides are TGTGCCTGGAGCGGCTTGGACAGGCTTACCGAGCAGTACTTC. Translation: CAWSGLDRLTEQYF.